This T cell receptor (beta chain) derives from a study of beta chain features in type 1 diabetes. The study's findings and limits: The naive, central memory and Treg TCRB repertoires of patients appeared to be more similar to one another than those of healthy donors.

Germline V lookup: CDR1 SGHNT, CDR2 YYREEE (reference sequence). V lost 9 bases and J lost 7, with 20 bases in between. There are 14 residues in the CDR3. Of the isolated RNA, all was reverse transcribed, and so the sequenced material was expressed TCRB transcripts. TCRdb keeps only in-frame clones here, not all; method: immunoSEQ multiplex PCR. Of under 300,000 clones in the sample, 25% to 35% were seen once. A word on this clone: The target antigen is unknown.

This receptor was taken from a man younger than 40 in good health. Sequenced material: central memory CD4+ T cells from blood. V gene TRBV5-4 combines with J gene TRBJ2-1; tentatively, D is TRBD1 (5 bases). The CDR3 sequence is CAISIGAERNEQFF. For the CDR3, the DNA is TGTGCCATCTCGATTGGGGCAGAAAGGAATGAGCAGTTCTTC.